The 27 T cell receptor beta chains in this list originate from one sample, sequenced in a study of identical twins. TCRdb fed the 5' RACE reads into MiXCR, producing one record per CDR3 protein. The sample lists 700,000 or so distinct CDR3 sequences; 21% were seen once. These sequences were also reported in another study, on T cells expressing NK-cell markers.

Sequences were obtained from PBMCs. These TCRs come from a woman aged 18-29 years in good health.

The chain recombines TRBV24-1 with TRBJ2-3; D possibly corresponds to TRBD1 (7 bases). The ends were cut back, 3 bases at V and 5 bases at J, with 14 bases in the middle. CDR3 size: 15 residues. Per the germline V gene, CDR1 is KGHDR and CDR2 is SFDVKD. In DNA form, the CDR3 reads TGTGCCACCAGTGATCCAGGGGGGTCGGAAGATACGCAGTATTTT. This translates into CATSDPGGSEDTQYF.

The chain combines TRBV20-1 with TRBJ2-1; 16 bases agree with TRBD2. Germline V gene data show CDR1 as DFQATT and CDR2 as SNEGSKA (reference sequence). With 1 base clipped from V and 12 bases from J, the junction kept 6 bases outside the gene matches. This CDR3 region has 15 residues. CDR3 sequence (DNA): TGCAGTGCTAGAGTCCCCGGGACTAGCGGGAGGGCGCAGTTCTTC. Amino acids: CSARVPGTSGRAQFF.

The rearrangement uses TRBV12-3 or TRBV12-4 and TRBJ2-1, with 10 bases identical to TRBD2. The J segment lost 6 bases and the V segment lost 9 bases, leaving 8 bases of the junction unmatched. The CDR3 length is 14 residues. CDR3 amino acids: CASYGASGSNEQFF. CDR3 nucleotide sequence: TGTGCCAGTTACGGGGCTAGCGGGAGCAATGAGCAGTTCTTC.

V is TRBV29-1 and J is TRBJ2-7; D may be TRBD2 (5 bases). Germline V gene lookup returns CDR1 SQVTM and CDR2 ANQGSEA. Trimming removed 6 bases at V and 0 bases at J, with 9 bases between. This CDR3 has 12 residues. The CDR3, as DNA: TGCAGCGTCAGCGGAGTCTCCTACGAGCAGTACTTC. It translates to CSVSGVSYEQYF.

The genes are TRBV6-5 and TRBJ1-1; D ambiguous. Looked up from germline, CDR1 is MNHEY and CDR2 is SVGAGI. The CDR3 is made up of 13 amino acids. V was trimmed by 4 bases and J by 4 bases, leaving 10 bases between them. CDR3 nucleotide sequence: TGTGCCAGCAGTTCAGGTTTTAGCACTGAAGCTTTCTTT. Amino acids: CASSSGFSTEAFF.

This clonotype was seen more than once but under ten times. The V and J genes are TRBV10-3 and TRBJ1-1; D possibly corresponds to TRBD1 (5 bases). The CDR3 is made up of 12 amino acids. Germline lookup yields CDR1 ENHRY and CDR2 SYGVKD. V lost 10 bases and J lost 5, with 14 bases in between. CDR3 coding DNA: TGTGCCACCCAGAGGGGTCGGACTGAAGCTTTCTTT. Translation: CATQRGRTEAFF.

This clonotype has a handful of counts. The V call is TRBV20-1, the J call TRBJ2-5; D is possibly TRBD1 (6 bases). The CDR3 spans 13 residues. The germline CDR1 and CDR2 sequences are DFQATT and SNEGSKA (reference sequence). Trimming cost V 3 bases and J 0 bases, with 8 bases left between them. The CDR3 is CSARRGYQETQYF. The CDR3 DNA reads TGCAGTGCTAGGAGGGGGTACCAAGAGACCCAGTACTTC.

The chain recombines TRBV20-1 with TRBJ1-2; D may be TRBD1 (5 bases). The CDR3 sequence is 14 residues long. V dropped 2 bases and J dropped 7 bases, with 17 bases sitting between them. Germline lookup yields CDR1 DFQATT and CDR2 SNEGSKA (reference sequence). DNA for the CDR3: TGCAGTGCTAGAAGGGACGGACATTCGGGTGGCTACACCTTC. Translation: CSARRDGHSGGYTF.

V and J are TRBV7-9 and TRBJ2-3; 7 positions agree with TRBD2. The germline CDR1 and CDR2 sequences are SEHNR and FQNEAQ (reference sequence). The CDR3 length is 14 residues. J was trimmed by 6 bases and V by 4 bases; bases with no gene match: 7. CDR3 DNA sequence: TGTGCCAGCAGCTATTGGACTAGTGGCGATACGCAGTATTTT. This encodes CASSYWTSGDTQYF.

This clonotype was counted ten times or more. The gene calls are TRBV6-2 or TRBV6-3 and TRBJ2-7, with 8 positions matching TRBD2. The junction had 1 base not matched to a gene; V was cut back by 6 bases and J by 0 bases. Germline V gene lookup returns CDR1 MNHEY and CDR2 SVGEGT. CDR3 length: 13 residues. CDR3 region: CASRLADSYEQYF. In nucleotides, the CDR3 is TGTGCCAGCAGACTAGCGGACTCCTACGAGCAGTACTTC.

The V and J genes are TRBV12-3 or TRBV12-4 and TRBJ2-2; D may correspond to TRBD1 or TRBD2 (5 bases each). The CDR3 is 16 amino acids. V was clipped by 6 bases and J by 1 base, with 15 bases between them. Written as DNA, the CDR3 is TGTGCCAGCAGCCTGAGGGGCCCTGGGAACACCGGGGAGCTGTTTTTT. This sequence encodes CASSLRGPGNTGELFF.

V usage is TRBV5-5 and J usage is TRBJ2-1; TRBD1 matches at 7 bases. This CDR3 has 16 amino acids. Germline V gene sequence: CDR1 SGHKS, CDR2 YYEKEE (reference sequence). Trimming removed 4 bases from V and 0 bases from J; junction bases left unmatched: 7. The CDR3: CASSLSDRSSYNEQFF. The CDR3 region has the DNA TGTGCCAGCAGCCTATCGGACAGGAGCTCCTACAATGAGCAGTTCTTC.

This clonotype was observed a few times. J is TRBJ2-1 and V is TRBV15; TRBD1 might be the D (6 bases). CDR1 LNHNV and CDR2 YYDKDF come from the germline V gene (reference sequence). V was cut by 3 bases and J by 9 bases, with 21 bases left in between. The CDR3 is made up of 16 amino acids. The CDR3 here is CATSRLGQSLGGEQFF. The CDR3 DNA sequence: TGTGCCACCAGCAGGCTCGGACAGTCATTAGGCGGTGAGCAGTTCTTC.

CDR3 DNA sequence: TGCGCCAGCAGCCAAGGGCCGGGGCTAGACACCGGGGAGCTGTTTTTT. Translating gives CASSQGPGLDTGELFF. The rearrangement uses TRBV4-3 and TRBJ2-2; D assignment may be TRBD1 or TRBD2 (5 bases each). Germline CDR1 and CDR2: LGHNA and YSLEER. Deletions cut 1 base from V and 3 bases from J, with 12 bases between. The CDR3 runs to 16 residues.

The CDR3 reads CASSQEENQETQYF. The CDR3, as DNA: TGTGCCAGCAGCCAAGAGGAGAACCAAGAGACCCAGTACTTC. The J gene is TRBJ2-5, the V gene TRBV4-2; D gene ambiguous. V lost 0 bases to trimming and J lost 0 bases, with 5 bases between them. The CDR3 loop spans 14 amino acids. The V gene's germline CDR1 is LGHNA and CDR2 YNFKEQ.

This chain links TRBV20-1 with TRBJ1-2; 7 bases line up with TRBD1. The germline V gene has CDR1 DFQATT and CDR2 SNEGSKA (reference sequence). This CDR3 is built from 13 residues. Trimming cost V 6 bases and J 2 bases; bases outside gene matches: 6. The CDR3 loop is CSATRQGNYGYTF. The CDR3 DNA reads TGCAGTGCAACCAGACAGGGCAACTATGGCTACACCTTC.

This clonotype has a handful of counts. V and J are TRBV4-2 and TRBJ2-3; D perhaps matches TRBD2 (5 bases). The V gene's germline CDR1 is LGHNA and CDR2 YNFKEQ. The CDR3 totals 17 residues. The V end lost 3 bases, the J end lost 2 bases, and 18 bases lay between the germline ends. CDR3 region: CASSHPKGAENTDTQYF. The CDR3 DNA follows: TGTGCCAGCAGCCACCCTAAGGGAGCGGAGAACACAGATACGCAGTATTTT.

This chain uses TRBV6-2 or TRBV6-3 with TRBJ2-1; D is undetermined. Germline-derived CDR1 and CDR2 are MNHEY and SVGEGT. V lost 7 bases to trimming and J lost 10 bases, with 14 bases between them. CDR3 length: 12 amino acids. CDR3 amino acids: CASKSPELEQFF. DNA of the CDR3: TGTGCCAGCAAATCGCCGGAACTGGAGCAGTTCTTC.

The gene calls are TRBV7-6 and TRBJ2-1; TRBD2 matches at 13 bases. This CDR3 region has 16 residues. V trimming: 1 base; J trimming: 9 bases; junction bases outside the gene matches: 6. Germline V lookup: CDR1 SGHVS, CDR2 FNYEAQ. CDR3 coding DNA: TGTGCCAGCAGCTTAGAACTAGCGGGAGGGCCTGGTGAGCAGTTCTTC. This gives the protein CASSLELAGGPGEQFF.

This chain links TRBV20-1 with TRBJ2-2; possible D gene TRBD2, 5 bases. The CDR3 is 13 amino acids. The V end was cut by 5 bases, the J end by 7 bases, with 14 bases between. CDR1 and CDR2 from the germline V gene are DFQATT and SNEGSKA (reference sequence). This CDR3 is CSAGRGDNGELFF. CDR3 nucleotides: TGCAGTGCTGGCCGGGGTGATAACGGGGAGCTGTTTTTT.

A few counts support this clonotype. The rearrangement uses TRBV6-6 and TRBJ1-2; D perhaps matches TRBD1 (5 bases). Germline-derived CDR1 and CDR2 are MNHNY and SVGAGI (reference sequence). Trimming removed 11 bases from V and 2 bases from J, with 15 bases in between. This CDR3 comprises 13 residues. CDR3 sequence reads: CASSGQANYGYTF. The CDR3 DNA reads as TGTGCCTCCTCGGGGCAGGCGAACTATGGCTACACCTTC.

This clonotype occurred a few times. The CDR3 loop is CASSLDSGGTYNEQFF. The CDR3 nucleotides are TGCGCCAGCAGCTTGGATTCGGGGGGGACGTACAATGAGCAGTTCTTC. This chain uses TRBV5-1 with TRBJ2-1; 8 bases map to TRBD2. Germline CDR1 and CDR2: SGHRS and YFSETQ. The CDR3 runs 16 residues. Trimming at V came to 0 bases and at J to 4 bases, leaving 6 bases not matched to a gene.

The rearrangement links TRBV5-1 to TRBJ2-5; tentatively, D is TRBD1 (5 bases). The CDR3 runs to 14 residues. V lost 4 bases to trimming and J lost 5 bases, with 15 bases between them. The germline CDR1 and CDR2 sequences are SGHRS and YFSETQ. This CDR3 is CASSLIPGQETQYF. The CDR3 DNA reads TGCGCCAGCAGCCTCATCCCAGGGCAGGAGACCCAGTACTTC.

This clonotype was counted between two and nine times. For the CDR3, the DNA is TGTGCCAGCAGAAACAGGGGACCCTACAATGAGCAGTTCTTC. This encodes CASRNRGPYNEQFF. The chain carries TRBV6-1 and TRBJ2-1; 7 positions match TRBD1. CDR1 and CDR2 (germline): MNHNS, SASEGT. The CDR3 has 14 residues. Unmatched junction bases numbered 4, after V lost 6 bases and J lost 2 bases.

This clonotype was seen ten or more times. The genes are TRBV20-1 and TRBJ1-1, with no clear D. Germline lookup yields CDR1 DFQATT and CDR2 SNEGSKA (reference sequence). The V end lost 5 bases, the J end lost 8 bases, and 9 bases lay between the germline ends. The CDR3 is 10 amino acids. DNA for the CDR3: TGCAGTGCTGCCGGGGAAGAAGCTTTCTTT. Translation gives CSAAGEEAFF.

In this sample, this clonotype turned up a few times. The CDR3 DNA reads TGTGCCACCCGGACTAGGGCTTACAATGAGCAGTTCTTC. Translating gives CATRTRAYNEQFF. The rearrangement joins TRBV10-3 to TRBJ2-1; 7 bases match TRBD2. Germline V lookup: CDR1 ENHRY, CDR2 SYGVKD. Trimming took 10 bases from V and 4 from J; bases not matched to a gene: 7. The CDR3 is 13 amino acids.

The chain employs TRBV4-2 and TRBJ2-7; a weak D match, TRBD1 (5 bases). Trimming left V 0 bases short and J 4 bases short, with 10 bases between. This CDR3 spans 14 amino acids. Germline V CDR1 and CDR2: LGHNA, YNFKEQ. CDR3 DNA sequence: TGTGCCAGCAGCCAAGATCTGGACATTTACGAGCAGTACTTC. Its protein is CASSQDLDIYEQYF.